The rows below give T cell receptor beta chains drawn from one sample of a study of shared clonotypes between healthy human individuals. Some clones are missing from TCRdb's copy, which holds only in-frame ones; the method was immunoSEQ multiplex PCR. The sample contains about 480,000 clones, 79% of which appear only once. Sequencing input: PBMCs. The receptors here all came from a woman between 40 and 55 years old in good health. Some clones in this sample may be carry-over from other donors' samples. The CDR3 runs from the conserved cysteine through the conserved F or W. Each record gives: V gene, clone size, D gene, J gene, CDR3 DNA, CDR3 protein. D genes are given only for firm matches. The listing skips clone size in some rows; elsewhere it reads once, few, many or a size class.

>TRBV4-2|NA|TRBD2|TRBJ2-1
TGTGCCAGCAGCCTGAGACTAGCGGGACCGTTTATGTCGGGCTACAATGAGCAGTTCTTC
CASSLRLAGPFMSGYNEQFF
>TRBV11-2|NA|NA|TRBJ1-1
TGTGCCAGCAGCCCGGGGGGAGGAATGGCTGAAGCTTTCTTT
CASSPGGGMAEAFF
>TRBV28|NA|NA|TRBJ1-4
TGTGCCAGCAGTTTATCAGGCGGGACTAATGAAAAACTGTTTTTT
CASSLSGGTNEKLFF
>TRBV6-5|NA|TRBD1|TRBJ1-4
TGTGCCAGCAGCCAAAGACAGGGGGAGATGAAAAAACTGTTTTTT
CASSQRQGEMKKLFF
>TRBV7-9|NA|NA|TRBJ2-4
TGTGCCAGCAGCAACGGACAGTGGGCCAAAAACATTCAGTACTTC
CASSNGQWAKNIQYF
>TRBV5-1|NA|TRBD1|TRBJ1-1
TGCGCCAGCAGCTCTCAGACAGGGGTGACTGAAGCTTTCTTT
CASSSQTGVTEAFF
>TRBV4-2|NA|TRBD1|TRBJ2-3
TGTGCCAGCAGCCAAGATCCGGGACAGACAGATACGCAGTATTTT
CASSQDPGQTDTQYF
>TRBV7-7|NA|NA|TRBJ2-3
TGTGCCAGCAGCTTAGAAGCTACAGATACGCAGTATTTT
CASSLEATDTQYF
>TRBV28|NA|TRBD2|TRBJ2-7
TGTGCCAGCAGTTTGGACACGGGAGGACCCGAGCAGTACTTC
CASSLDTGGPEQYF
>TRBV10-3|NA|TRBD1|TRBJ1-6
TGTGCCATCAATTCCGGGACAGCTCAGAATTCACCCCTCCACTTT
CAINSGTAQNSPLHF
>TRBV19|NA|NA|TRBJ1-5
TGTGCCAGTAGTATAGGTCCCCACAGGTTTGGGACAAATCAGCCCCAGCATTTT
CASSIGPHRFGTNQPQHF
>TRBV7-6|few|NA|TRBJ1-4
TGTGCCAGCAGCTTAGTCCTCGGTGAAAAACTGTTTTTT
CASSLVLGEKLFF
>TRBV18|NA|NA|TRBJ2-2
TGTGCCAGCTCACCACCGACAGTTGCGGCCGGGGAGCTGTTTTTT
CASSPPTVAAGELFF
>TRBV5-1|NA|TRBD2|TRBJ2-1
TGCGCCAGCAGCTTGGCCGGGACTAGGCAATACAATGAGCAGTTCTTC
CASSLAGTRQYNEQFF
>TRBV19|few|NA|TRBJ1-3
TGTGCCAGTCGGCGTAACTCTGGAAACACCATATATTTT
CASRRNSGNTIYF
>TRBV2|NA|TRBD1|TRBJ1-5
TGTGCCAGCAGGAACAGGGGGCTTCGGCCCCAGCATTTT
CASRNRGLRPQHF
>TRBV10-3|once|NA|TRBJ2-3
TGTGCCATCAGTGAGTCTTTCACAGATACGCAGTATTTT
CAISESFTDTQYF
>TRBV27|NA|TRBD2|TRBJ2-6
TGTGCCAGCAGTTTATTTGGTCTAGCGGGAGGCTCTGGGGCCAACGTCCTGACTTTC
CASSLFGLAGGSGANVLTF